This is a list of T cell receptor beta chains from one sample in a study of cytomegalovirus exposure and HLA in healthy donors. Assay: immunoSEQ multiplex PCR; the TCRdb copy retains only in-frame clones and omits some. The sample totals 40,000 to 60,000 clones. The specimen sequenced was PBMCs. These receptors came from a middle-aged man in good health and CMV-seropositive. Both conserved end residues are part of each CDR3. The order of the fields is V gene, D gene, J gene, CDR3 DNA, CDR3 protein. A D gene is named only where the DNA matches it firmly.

TRBV6-5	-	TRBJ2-1	TGTGCCAGCAGTTTCGGGGGACGGTACAATGAGCAGTTCTTC	CASSFGGRYNEQFF
TRBV5-4	-	TRBJ2-7	TGTGCCAGCAGCTTGGCCAAAGCGTCCGAGCAGTACTTC	CASSLAKASEQYF
TRBV15	-	TRBJ1-5	TGTGCCACCAACCCACGAGACAGGAAAAATAATCAGCCCCAGCATTTT	CATNPRDRKNNQPQHF
TRBV5-6	-	TRBJ2-7	TGTGCCAGCAGCTTGGGGGGCAGAGAGCAGTACTTC	CASSLGGREQYF
TRBV28	TRBD1	TRBJ2-7	TGTGCCAGCAGCCGACAGGGTCCGTTTGAGCAGTACTTC	CASSRQGPFEQYF
TRBV5-1	-	TRBJ2-1	TGCGCCAGCAGCCTTGCCGGGCTAGCCACCTACAATGAGCAGTTCTTC	CASSLAGLATYNEQFF
TRBV15	TRBD1	TRBJ1-2	TGTGCCACCAGCAGTACCACAGGGGATGGCTACACCTTC	CATSSTTGDGYTF
TRBV11-2	TRBD2	TRBJ2-1	TGTGCCAGCAGCCCCCGACTAGCGGGAGGGCGGGAGCAGTTCTTC	CASSPRLAGGREQFF
TRBV2	-	TRBJ1-2	TGTGCCAGCATGCGATTACAGGTTTCGGGCTACACCTTC	CASMRLQVSGYTF
TRBV6-1	TRBD2	TRBJ2-3	TGTGCCAGCAGTGAAAAGGCGGGGGAGGTGGATACGCAGTATTTT	CASSEKAGEVDTQYF
TRBV7-9	TRBD2	TRBJ2-7	TGTGCCAGCAGCTTAGCGGTCGGGGGGGCCTACGAGCAGTACTTC	CASSLAVGGAYEQYF
TRBV27	TRBD1	TRBJ1-2	TGTGCCAGCAGTTTATCGAGGGGACAGGGCTATGGCTACACCTTC	CASSLSRGQGYGYTF
TRBV27	-	TRBJ1-2	TGTGCCAGCAGTGGCGGGACCCCCTATGGCTACACCTTC	CASSGGTPYGYTF
TRBV6-5	-	TRBJ2-1	TGTGCCAGCAGGAAAACGCGGGATAACCGTGAGCAGTTCTTC	CASRKTRDNREQFF
TRBV27	-	TRBJ2-2	TGTGCCAGCAGCCCGCGAGGGAGCGACACCGGGGAGCTGTTTTTT	CASSPRGSDTGELFF
TRBV9	-	TRBJ1-1	TGTGCCAGCAGCGTAGCCGGGTCGGCTGAAGCTTTCTTT	CASSVAGSAEAFF
TRBV9	TRBD1	TRBJ1-2	TGTGCCAGCAGCGAACCCCGGGACAGGGGCGCCTTTTTGGGGTATGGCTACACCTTC	CASSEPRDRGAFLGYGYTF
TRBV6-5	-	TRBJ1-1	TGTGCCAGCAGTTACTCGAGATCAGGGGCTGAAGCTTTCTTT	CASSYSRSGAEAFF
TRBV6-1	-	TRBJ1-4	TGTGCCAGCGGATATACAGGAATAAATGAAAAACTGTTTTTT	CASGYTGINEKLFF
TRBV9	TRBD2	TRBJ2-3	TGTGCCAGCGCGTCCGGGGGGGCTAGCACAGATACGCAGTATTTT	CASASGGASTDTQYF
TRBV28	TRBD1	TRBJ1-5	TGTGCCAGCACCTCGACAGGGCCCAATCAGCCCCAGCATTTT	CASTSTGPNQPQHF
TRBV25-1	-	TRBJ2-7	TGTGCCAGCAGTCGGGGCTCCTACGAGCAGTACTTC	CASSRGSYEQYF
TRBV6-5	TRBD1	TRBJ2-7	TGTGCCAGCAGCTTCCCCGGGACAGGAACCTACGAGCAGTACTTC	CASSFPGTGTYEQYF
TRBV5-6	-	TRBJ2-1	TGTGCCAGCTTTGACCGTGAGGGCAGTTACAATGAGCAGTTCTTC	CASFDREGSYNEQFF
TRBV7-6	TRBD1	TRBJ2-7	TGTGCCAGCAGCTTAGCCCGACAGGGGCCGTACGAGCAGTACTTC	CASSLARQGPYEQYF
TRBV7-9	TRBD2	TRBJ2-1	TGTGCCAGCAGCTCGGACCACTTTATAGCGGGAGGGGGGCCCAATGAGCAGTTCTTC	CASSSDHFIAGGGPNEQFF
TRBV6-5	TRBD2	TRBJ2-7	TGTGCCAGCAGTTACCCTGGGCGGGAGGGCCGGTACGAGCAGTACTTC	CASSYPGREGRYEQYF
TRBV11-2	-	TRBJ2-7	TGTGCCAGCAGCTTAGTGCCTAGCTTCACACATTACGAGCAGTACTTC	CASSLVPSFTHYEQYF
TRBV28	TRBD2	TRBJ2-7	TGTGCCAGCAGGAGCGGGAGTGCCAACTACGAGCAGTACTTC	CASRSGSANYEQYF
TRBV25-1	TRBD1	TRBJ1-2	TGTGCCAGCAGTGAAGCGACAGGGGGCAGCTATGGCTACACCTTC	CASSEATGGSYGYTF
TRBV4-2	-	TRBJ2-2	TGTGCCAGCAGCCAAGACATGGGAGTCACCGGGGAGCTGTTTTTT	CASSQDMGVTGELFF
TRBV28	TRBD2	TRBJ2-1	TGTGCCAGCAAATCCCTAGGGGCTAGCGGGGACTACAATGAGCAGTTCTTC	CASKSLGASGDYNEQFF
TRBV6-1	-	TRBJ2-7	TGTGCCAGCAGTGAAGGGGCATTGCAGTACTTC	CASSEGALQYF
TRBV7-3	TRBD1	TRBJ1-2	TGTGCCAGCAGCAAAGGGACAGGCGGTGGCTACACCTTC	CASSKGTGGGYTF